This TCR beta chain is drawn from a study of T cell responses to AZD1222 COVID-19 vaccine. Generated by immunoSEQ multiplex PCR, the TCRdb table keeps only in-frame clones and is missing some. Among over 100,000 clones listed, 87% were seen once. Concerning this clone itself: Its antigen is as yet unknown.

General study results and limits: Spike-spanning, vaccine-associated CD4 TCRs were dominant at 160-218 and 743-854. Only a handful of AZD1222 recipients, six or seven in all, had baseline seropositivity. The donor cohort was predominantly white British with a female majority, and clonal diversity may have been underestimated.

Samples with a second dose at about 4 or about 12 weeks were pooled together. The CDR3 spans 17 residues. Germline-derived CDR1 and CDR2 are KGHSH and LQKENI. The V and J ends lost 5 bases and 9 bases, in that order; junction bases with no gene match: 15. The chain links TRBV18 to TRBJ1-6, with 8 bases fitting TRBD1. The sequenced sample was peripheral blood, obtained 28 days after the second AZD1222 dose. This clonotype was obtained from an adult who received the AZD1222 COVID-19 vaccine. The CDR3 nucleotides read TGTGCCAGCTCAGCTCAACTCCAGGGGGCACAGGGTTCACCCCTCCACTTT. Protein: CASSAQLQGAQGSPLHF.